Shown below are 8 T cell receptor beta chains from a single sample sequenced in a study of blood T cell repertoires in COVID-19. Libraries were prepared by immunoSEQ multiplex PCR; TCRdb keeps only in-frame clonotypes and omits some of them. The table has 90,000 to 120,000 clones, about 88% seen once. Sequencing was carried out using peripheral blood. The source of these receptors is a human donor in a cohort sampled during active COVID-19.

The chain uses TRBV12-5 and TRBJ2-1; 10 positions agree with TRBD1. V was pared by 0 bases and J by 8 bases, with 7 bases of the junction left unmatched. This CDR3 region has 16 residues. CDR1 is LGHNT, CDR2 FRNRAP, per germline. The CDR3 DNA follows: TGTGCTAGTGGTTTGGTATTGGGACAGGGGCTCGATGAGCAGTTCTTC. Translating gives CASGLVLGQGLDEQFF.

The chain has TRBV5-6 and TRBJ1-1, with TRBD1 identical over 7 bases. V lost 5 bases, J lost 5 bases, and 9 bases stayed unmatched. Per germline, CDR1 SGHDT and CDR2 YYEEEE. The CDR3 sequence is 14 residues long. CDR3 residues: CASSAQGTGTEAFF. The CDR3 DNA follows: TGTGCCAGCAGTGCACAGGGGACGGGAACTGAAGCTTTCTTT.

The V call is TRBV19, the J call TRBJ2-7, with TRBD2 matching 13 bases. CDR3 length: 18 amino acids. The germline gives CDR1 LNHDA, CDR2 SQIVND (reference sequence). Germline trimming cut 3 bases from V and 0 bases from J; bases unmatched to any gene: 8. The CDR3 region has the DNA TGTGCCAGTAGTATCGGACTAGCGGGGGCCCTGGGCTCCTACGAGCAGTACTTC. Translating gives CASSIGLAGALGSYEQYF.

The rearrangement joins TRBV3-1 (or the pseudogene TRBV3-2) to TRBJ2-5; no clear D. The CDR3 runs to 13 residues. Trimming left V 1 base short and J 8 bases short, with 11 bases between. CDR1 and CDR2 from the germline V gene are LGHDT and YNNKEL (reference sequence). This chain's CDR3 is CASSQVTVETQYF. The CDR3, as DNA: TGTGCCAGCAGCCAAGTTACAGTGGAAACCCAGTACTTC.

This rearrangement joins TRBV6-5 to TRBJ2-1; D remains unclear. Germline V gives CDR1 MNHEY, CDR2 SVGAGI. Trimming removed 2 bases at V and 5 bases at J, with 13 bases between. This CDR3 is 15 amino acids long. The CDR3 DNA reads as TGTGCCAGCAGTTACGTCCCAGATCGGGACAATGAGCAGTTCTTC. Translating it yields CASSYVPDRDNEQFF.

The genes are TRBV2 and TRBJ2-1, with 8 nucleotides matching TRBD2. CDR1 SNHLY and CDR2 FYNNEI come from the germline V gene. Germline trimming cut 5 bases from V and 10 bases from J; bases unmatched to any gene: 13. This CDR3 contains 15 residues. CDR3 nucleotides: TGTGCCAGCAGTTACTCCGGGACTAGGGGTGAGGAGCAGTTCTTC. Amino acid sequence: CASSYSGTRGEEQFF. The full variable domain, in which reference TRBV2 and TRBJ2-1 provide the parts outside the CDR3, is EPEVTQTPSHQVTQMGQEVILRCVPISNHLYFYWYRQILGQKVEFLVSFYNNEISEKSEIFDDQFSVERPDGSNFTLKIRSTKLEDSAMYFCASSYSGTRGEEQFFGPGTRLTVL.

Concerning this clone: This CDR3 is also generated by other DNA sequences in the sample. The chain couples TRBV4-1 to TRBJ1-4; 8 bases fit TRBD1. V shed 4 bases and J 8 bases; nucleotides not matched to a gene: 9. The CDR3 has 15 amino acids. Germline values: CDR1 MGHRA, CDR2 YSYEKL. The CDR3 bases are TGCGCCAGCAGCCTTCTTGGACAGGGTGGAGAAAAACTGTTTTTT. Amino acids: CASSLLGQGGEKLFF.

The chain is built from TRBV5-6 and TRBJ2-5, with 8 bases lining up with TRBD2. Germline assignment: CDR1 SGHDT and CDR2 YYEEEE. This CDR3 is 15 amino acids long. J lost 3 bases, V lost 0 bases, and 4 bases had no gene match. The CDR3 sequence: CASSLDRGGEETQYF. The CDR3 nucleotides read TGTGCCAGCAGCTTGGATCGGGGGGGTGAAGAGACCCAGTACTTC. The variable domain in full, completed from reference TRBV5-6 and TRBJ2-5, reads DAGVTQSPTHLIKTRGQQVTLRCSPKSGHDTVSWYQQALGQGPQFIFQYYEEEERQRGNFPDRFSGHQFPNYSSELNVNALLLGDSALYLCASSLDRGGEETQYFGPGTRLLVL.